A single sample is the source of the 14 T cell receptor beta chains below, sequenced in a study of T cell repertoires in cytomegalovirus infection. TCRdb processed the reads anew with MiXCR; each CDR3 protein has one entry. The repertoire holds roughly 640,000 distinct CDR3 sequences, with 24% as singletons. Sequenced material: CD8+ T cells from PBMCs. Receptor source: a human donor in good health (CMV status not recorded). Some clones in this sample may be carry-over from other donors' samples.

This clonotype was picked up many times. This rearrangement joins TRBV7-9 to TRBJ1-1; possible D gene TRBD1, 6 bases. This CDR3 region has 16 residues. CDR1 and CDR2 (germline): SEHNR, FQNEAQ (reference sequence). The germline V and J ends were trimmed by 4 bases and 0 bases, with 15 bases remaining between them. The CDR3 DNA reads TGTGCCAGCAGCTCGACCGAGGGACACATGAACACTGAAGCTTTCTTT. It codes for CASSSTEGHMNTEAFF.

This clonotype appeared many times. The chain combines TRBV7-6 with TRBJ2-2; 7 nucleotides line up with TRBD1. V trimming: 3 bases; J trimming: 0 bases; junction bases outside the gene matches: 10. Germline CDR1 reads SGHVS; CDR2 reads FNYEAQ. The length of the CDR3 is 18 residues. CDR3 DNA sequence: TGTGCCAGCAGCTTTTTGACAGGGATATCGACGAACACCGGGGAGCTGTTTTTT. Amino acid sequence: CASSFLTGISTNTGELFF.

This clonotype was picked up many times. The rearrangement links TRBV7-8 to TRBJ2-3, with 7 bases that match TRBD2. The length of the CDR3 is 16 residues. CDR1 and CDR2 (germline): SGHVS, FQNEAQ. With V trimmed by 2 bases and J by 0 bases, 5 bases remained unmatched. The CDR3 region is CASSLWAGESTDTQYF. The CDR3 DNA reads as TGTGCCAGCAGCTTATGGGCGGGGGAGAGCACAGATACGCAGTATTTT.

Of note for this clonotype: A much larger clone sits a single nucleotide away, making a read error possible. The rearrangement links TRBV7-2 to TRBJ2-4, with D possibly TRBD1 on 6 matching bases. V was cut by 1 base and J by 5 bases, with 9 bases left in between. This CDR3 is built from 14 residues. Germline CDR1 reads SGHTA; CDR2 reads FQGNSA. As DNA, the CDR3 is TGTGCCAGCAGCTTAGGGGGGCGGGAAAACATTCAGTACTTC. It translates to CASSLGGRENIQYF.

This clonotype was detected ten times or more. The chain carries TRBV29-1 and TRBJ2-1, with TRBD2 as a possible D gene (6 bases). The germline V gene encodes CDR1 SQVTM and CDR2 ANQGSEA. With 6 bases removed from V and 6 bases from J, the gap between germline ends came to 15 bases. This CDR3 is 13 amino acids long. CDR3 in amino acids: CSVGIGGGNEQFF. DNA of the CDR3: TGCAGCGTCGGTATTGGGGGAGGCAATGAGCAGTTCTTC.

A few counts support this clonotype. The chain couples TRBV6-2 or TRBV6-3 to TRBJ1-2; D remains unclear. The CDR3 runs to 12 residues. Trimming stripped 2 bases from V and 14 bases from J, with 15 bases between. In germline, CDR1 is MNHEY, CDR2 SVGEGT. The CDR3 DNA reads TGTGCCAGCAGTTACCTCCGAGGCGGTGGGACCTTC. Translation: CASSYLRGGGTF.

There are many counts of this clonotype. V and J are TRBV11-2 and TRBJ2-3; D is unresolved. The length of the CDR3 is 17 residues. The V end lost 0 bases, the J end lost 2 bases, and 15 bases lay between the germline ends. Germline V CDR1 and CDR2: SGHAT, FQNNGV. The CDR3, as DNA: TGTGCCAGCAGCTTAGACCTCTTTAATGGCCCCACAGATACGCAGTATTTT. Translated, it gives CASSLDLFNGPTDTQYF.

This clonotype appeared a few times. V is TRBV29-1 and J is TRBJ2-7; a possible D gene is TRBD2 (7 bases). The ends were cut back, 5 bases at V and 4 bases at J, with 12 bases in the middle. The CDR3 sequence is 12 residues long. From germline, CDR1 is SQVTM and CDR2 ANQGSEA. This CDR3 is CSVLGGLYEQYF. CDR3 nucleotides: TGCAGCGTTCTCGGGGGGCTTTACGAGCAGTACTTC.

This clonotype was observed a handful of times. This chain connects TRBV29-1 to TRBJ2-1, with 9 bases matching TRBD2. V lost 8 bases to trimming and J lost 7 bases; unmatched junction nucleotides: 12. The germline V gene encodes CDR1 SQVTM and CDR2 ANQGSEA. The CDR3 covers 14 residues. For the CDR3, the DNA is TGCAGCCCGGGGAGCGGGGGGCCCCCGAATGAGCAGTTCTTC. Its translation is CSPGSGGPPNEQFF.

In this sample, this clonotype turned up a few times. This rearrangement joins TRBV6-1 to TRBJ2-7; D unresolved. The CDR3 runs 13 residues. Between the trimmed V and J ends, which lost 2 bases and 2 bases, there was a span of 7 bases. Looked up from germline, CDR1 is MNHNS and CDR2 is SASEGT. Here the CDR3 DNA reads TGTGCCAGCAGTGAAAAGGACCCCTACGAGCAGTACTTC. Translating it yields CASSEKDPYEQYF.

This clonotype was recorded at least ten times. The CDR3 region has the DNA TGTGCCAGCAGTCTATCCGGGAATAGCAATCAGCCCCAGCATTTT. Protein product: CASSLSGNSNQPQHF. The V and J genes are TRBV28 and TRBJ1-5; D ambiguous. Germline V gene sequence: CDR1 MDHEN, CDR2 SYDVKM. Trimming left V 5 bases short and J 0 bases short, with 11 bases between. This CDR3 has 15 residues. Complete variable domain (other parts from reference TRBV28 and TRBJ1-5): DVKVTQSSRYLVKRTGEKVFLECVQDMDHENMFWYRQDPGLGLRLIYFSYDVKMKEKGDIPEGYSVSREKKERFSLILESASTNQTSMYLCASSLSGNSNQPQHFGDGTRLSIL.

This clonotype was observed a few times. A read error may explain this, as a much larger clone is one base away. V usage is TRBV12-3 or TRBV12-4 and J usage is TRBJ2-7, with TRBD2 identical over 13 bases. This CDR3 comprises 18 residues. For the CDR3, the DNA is TGTACCAGCAGGTCTGGACTAGCGGGGGACCTCTTCTACTACGAGCAGTACTTC. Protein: CTSRSGLAGDLFYYEQYF.

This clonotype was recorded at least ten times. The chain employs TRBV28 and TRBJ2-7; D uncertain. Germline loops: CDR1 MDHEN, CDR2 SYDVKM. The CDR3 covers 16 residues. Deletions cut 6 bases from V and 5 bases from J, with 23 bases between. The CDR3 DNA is TGTGCCAGCAGCTCGAACACTCCTAGGGAACGCGACGAGCAGTACGTC. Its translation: CASSSNTPRERDEQYV.

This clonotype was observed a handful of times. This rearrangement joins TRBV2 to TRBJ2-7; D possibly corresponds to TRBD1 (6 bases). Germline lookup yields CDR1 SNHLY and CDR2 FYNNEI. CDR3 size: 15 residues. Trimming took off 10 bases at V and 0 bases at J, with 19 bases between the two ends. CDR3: CAITGFRVNSYEQYF. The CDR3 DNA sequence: TGTGCCATCACAGGGTTTCGGGTGAACTCCTACGAGCAGTACTTC.